These T cell receptor beta chains were read from a single sample in a study of blood T cell repertoires in COVID-19. The protocol was immunoSEQ multiplex PCR, while the TCRdb copy is restricted to in-frame clones and leaves out a portion. The top ten clones hold about 9.5% of a sample with 9,000 to 13,000 clones, roughly 90% of them seen once. Sequences were obtained from peripheral blood. The receptors originated from a human donor in a cohort sampled during active COVID-19. Both conserved end residues are part of each CDR3. The order of the fields is V gene, J gene, D gene, clone size, CDR3 DNA, CDR3 protein. D genes are given only for firm matches. Size tells how often a clone was seen (once, few, many) or the class of an expanded clone, and some rows leave it out.

v_gene: TRBV5-6; j_gene: TRBJ1-1; d_gene: -; abundance: -; CDR3nt: TGTGCCAGCAGCTTGGGCGGCCCGAACACTGAAGCTTTCTTT; CDR3aa: CASSLGGPNTEAFF
v_gene: TRBV21-1; j_gene: TRBJ2-2; d_gene: -; abundance: -; CDR3nt: TGTGCCAACTGGGACAGGGCCCTTGGGGACACCGGGGAGCTGTTTTTT; CDR3aa: CANWDRALGDTGELFF
v_gene: TRBV28; j_gene: TRBJ2-5; d_gene: -; abundance: -; CDR3nt: TGTGCCAGCAGTTCGGGTGGATCCCTTATAGAGACCCAGTACTTC; CDR3aa: CASSSGGSLIETQYF
v_gene: TRBV5-1; j_gene: TRBJ2-5; d_gene: -; abundance: -; CDR3nt: TGCGCCAGCAGAGTTGTCGGCCAAGAGACCCAGTACTTC; CDR3aa: CASRVVGQETQYF
v_gene: TRBV19; j_gene: TRBJ1-6; d_gene: -; abundance: -; CDR3nt: TGTGCCAGTAGGCTACGGGGGTCACCCCTCCACTTT; CDR3aa: CASRLRGSPLHF
v_gene: TRBV11-3; j_gene: TRBJ1-1; d_gene: -; abundance: -; CDR3nt: TGTGCCAGCAGCGTCGGGACACTGAACACTGAAGCTTTCTTT; CDR3aa: CASSVGTLNTEAFF
v_gene: TRBV6-5; j_gene: TRBJ1-1; d_gene: -; abundance: -; CDR3nt: TGTGCCAGCAGTTACCAGGGCGGCACTGAAGCTTTCTTT; CDR3aa: CASSYQGGTEAFF
v_gene: TRBV7-3; j_gene: TRBJ2-6; d_gene: TRBD1; abundance: -; CDR3nt: TGTGCCAGCACCCTGACAGGGGCTGGGGCCAACGTCCTGACTTTC; CDR3aa: CASTLTGAGANVLTF
v_gene: TRBV12-3/TRBV12-4; j_gene: TRBJ1-3; d_gene: -; abundance: -; CDR3nt: TGTGCCAGCACCACAGGCTCTGGAAACACCATATATTTT; CDR3aa: CASTTGSGNTIYF
v_gene: TRBV13; j_gene: TRBJ2-3; d_gene: TRBD2; abundance: -; CDR3nt: TGTGCCAGCAGCTTAGGACTAGCGCCAATGAGAACAGATACGCAGTATTTT; CDR3aa: CASSLGLAPMRTDTQYF
v_gene: TRBV7-8; j_gene: TRBJ2-3; d_gene: TRBD2; abundance: few; CDR3nt: TGTGCCAGCAGCTTAGTCGGGGGGGTCCGGACTAGCACAGATACGCAGTATTTT; CDR3aa: CASSLVGGVRTSTDTQYF
v_gene: TRBV6-4; j_gene: TRBJ1-2; d_gene: TRBD1; abundance: -; CDR3nt: TGTGCCAGCAGCCCTGACAGGGCCAACTATGGCTACACCTTC; CDR3aa: CASSPDRANYGYTF
v_gene: TRBV9; j_gene: TRBJ2-1; d_gene: -; abundance: -; CDR3nt: TGTGCCAGCAGCACCAGGGAATACAATGAGCAGTTCTTC; CDR3aa: CASSTREYNEQFF
v_gene: TRBV10-1; j_gene: TRBJ1-2; d_gene: TRBD1; abundance: -; CDR3nt: TGCGCCAGCAGCCCGGACAGGGGGCCCTATGGCTACACCTTC; CDR3aa: CASSPDRGPYGYTF
v_gene: TRBV5-1; j_gene: TRBJ1-1; d_gene: TRBD1; abundance: -; CDR3nt: TGCGCCAGCAGCTTTTTAGGGGGCAGGGACACTGAAGCTTTCTTT; CDR3aa: CASSFLGGRDTEAFF
v_gene: TRBV18; j_gene: TRBJ2-2; d_gene: -; abundance: -; CDR3nt: TGTGCCAGCTCCCAGATCCGACAGAACACCGGGGAGCTGTTTTTT; CDR3aa: CASSQIRQNTGELFF
v_gene: TRBV12-3/TRBV12-4; j_gene: TRBJ1-1; d_gene: -; abundance: -; CDR3nt: TGTGCCAGCACCCAACAATTAAACACTGAAGCTTTCTTT; CDR3aa: CASTQQLNTEAFF
v_gene: TRBV9; j_gene: TRBJ2-1; d_gene: -; abundance: once; CDR3nt: TGTGCCAGCAGCGTAGGGGGGGGGCCCGATGAGCAGTTCTTC; CDR3aa: CASSVGGGPDEQFF
v_gene: TRBV10-3; j_gene: TRBJ1-1; d_gene: TRBD1; abundance: -; CDR3nt: TGTGCCACCGGGACAGGGGGCTTAGGCACTGAAGCTTTCTTT; CDR3aa: CATGTGGLGTEAFF
v_gene: TRBV6-5; j_gene: TRBJ2-3; d_gene: -; abundance: -; CDR3nt: TGTGCCAGCAGTGACTCCTACCACAGAGATACGCAGTATTTT; CDR3aa: CASSDSYHRDTQYF